One sample yielded the 25 T cell receptor beta chains listed below, sequenced in a study of blood T cell repertoires in COVID-19. Using immunoSEQ multiplex PCR, the repertoire was profiled, and TCRdb retains in-frame clones only, with some absent. In the table there are 180,000 or so clones, 65% to 85% of which are singletons. Sequencing used PBMCs or T cells enriched from blood (not recorded which). These receptor sequences come from a man aged 40-49 years who had recovered from COVID-19.

This clone was counted only a few times. V is TRBV9 and J is TRBJ1-2; the match to TRBD1 covers 7 bases. CDR3 length equals 14 residues. Germline V lookup: CDR1 SGDLS, CDR2 YYNGEE. V lost 7 bases, J lost 8 bases, and 14 bases stayed unmatched. This CDR3 is CASGRDRGAKGYTF. CDR3 nucleotide sequence: TGTGCCAGCGGACGGGACAGAGGCGCGAAAGGCTACACCTTC.

The rearrangement links TRBV4-1 to TRBJ2-1; TRBD2 aligns across 14 bases. The CDR3 sequence is 17 residues long. J was trimmed by 0 bases and V by 3 bases; bases with no gene match: 1. CDR1 and CDR2 (germline): MGHRA, YSYEKL. This chain's CDR3 is CASSQTSGGASYNEQFF. As DNA, the CDR3 is TGCGCCAGCAGCCAGACTAGCGGGGGGGCCTCCTACAATGAGCAGTTCTTC.

This sequence joins TRBV28 and TRBJ2-1; the D gene is possibly TRBD1 (6 bases). Germline V lookup: CDR1 MDHEN, CDR2 SYDVKM. V was clipped by 2 bases and J by 12 bases, with 17 bases between them. The CDR3 covers 14 residues. In nucleotides, the CDR3 is TGTGCCAGCAGTTTAGGGACACCCGGGCCGGGGCAGTTCTTC. Protein: CASSLGTPGPGQFF. Drawing the rest from reference TRBV28 and TRBJ2-1, the complete variable domain is DVKVTQSSRYLVKRTGEKVFLECVQDMDHENMFWYRQDPGLGLRLIYFSYDVKMKEKGDIPEGYSVSREKKERFSLILESASTNQTSMYLCASSLGTPGPGQFFGPGTRLTVL.

The genes are TRBV7-6 and TRBJ2-7, with D possibly matching TRBD2 (6 bases). V lost 5 bases to trimming and J lost 0 bases, with 11 bases between them. The V gene's germline CDR1 is SGHVS and CDR2 FNYEAQ. The length of the CDR3 is 14 residues. Here the CDR3 reads CASSRGGSSYEQYF. CDR3 DNA sequence: TGTGCCAGCAGCCGAGGAGGGAGCTCCTACGAGCAGTACTTC.

This rearrangement joins TRBV5-1 to TRBJ2-3; D is possibly TRBD1 (6 bases). The V gene lost 0 bases and the J gene lost 6 bases, with 20 bases spanning the gap. The germline gives CDR1 SGHRS, CDR2 YFSETQ. The CDR3 sequence is 17 residues long. CDR3 nucleotides: TGCGCCAGCAGCTTGGGGGTCCGGGACAATCGGGTGGATACGCAGTATTTT. This sequence encodes CASSLGVRDNRVDTQYF. The variable domain in full, completed from reference TRBV5-1 and TRBJ2-3, reads KAGVTQTPRYLIKTRGQQVTLSCSPISGHRSVSWYQQTPGQGLQFLFEYFSETQRNKGNFPGRFSGRQFSNSRSEMNVSTLELGDSALYLCASSLGVRDNRVDTQYFGPGTRLTVL.

This chain links TRBV5-1 with TRBJ2-5, with TRBD2 identical over 7 bases. Germline V gene lookup returns CDR1 SGHRS and CDR2 YFSETQ. This CDR3 is 16 amino acids long. V was pared by 0 bases and J by 5 bases, with 10 bases of the junction left unmatched. The CDR3 loop reads CASSLESGAAFETQYF. In DNA form, the CDR3 reads TGCGCCAGCAGCTTGGAGAGCGGGGCCGCCTTTGAGACCCAGTACTTC.

This chain's CDR3 is CASSQEAVAPVEQFF. The CDR3 DNA sequence: TGCGCCAGCAGCCAAGAAGCAGTAGCCCCGGTCGAGCAGTTCTTC. This chain connects TRBV4-1 to TRBJ2-1, with unresolved D. The V and J ends lost 0 bases and 10 bases respectively, with 16 bases between them. The CDR3 sequence is 15 residues long. In germline, CDR1 is MGHRA, CDR2 YSYEKL.

The V and J genes are TRBV7-9 and TRBJ1-3; TRBD1 matches at 9 bases. The CDR3 totals 15 residues. J was trimmed by 7 bases and V by 6 bases; bases with no gene match: 10. Germline CDR1 and CDR2: SEHNR and FQNEAQ (reference sequence). CDR3 amino acids: CASSPDRDRVNTIYF. Here the CDR3 DNA reads TGTGCCAGCAGTCCAGACCGGGACAGGGTCAACACCATATATTTT.

The chain has TRBV3-1 (or the pseudogene TRBV3-2) and TRBJ1-5; D is perhaps TRBD1 (6 bases). The germline V gene encodes CDR1 LGHDT and CDR2 YNNKEL (reference sequence). V lost 1 base to trimming and J lost 5 bases, with 12 bases between them. CDR3 length: 15 residues. The CDR3 region has the DNA TGTGCCAGCAGCCAAGCCGGACAGATCCATCAGCCCCAGCATTTT. This sequence encodes CASSQAGQIHQPQHF.

The V and J genes are TRBV30 and TRBJ1-1, with 7 bases aligning to TRBD1. The CDR3 extends over 15 amino acids. With 2 bases clipped from V and 1 base from J, the junction kept 7 bases outside the gene matches. Germline V CDR1 and CDR2: GTSNPN, SVGIG (reference sequence). CDR3 in DNA: TGTGCCTGGAGTAGGACGGGACAGTGGAACACTGAAGCTTTCTTT. Amino acids: CAWSRTGQWNTEAFF.

This clone has a single count. The chain combines TRBV18 with TRBJ2-1; TRBD2 agrees at 12 bases. This CDR3 region has 16 residues. Germline trimming cut 4 bases from V and 8 bases from J; bases unmatched to any gene: 9. Germline loops: CDR1 KGHSH, CDR2 LQKENI. The CDR3 DNA reads as TGTGCCAGCTCACTCATATTACTAGCGGGGGGCGATGAGCAGTTCTTC. Encoded protein: CASSLILLAGGDEQFF.

CDR3 sequence: CSASTGSTDTQYF. The DNA for the CDR3 is TGCAGCGCCTCGACAGGCAGCACAGATACGCAGTATTTT. The rearrangement joins TRBV29-1 to TRBJ2-3, with a weak D call TRBD1 (6 bases). This CDR3 has 13 amino acids. Germline V CDR1 and CDR2: SQVTM, ANQGSEA. Deletions cut 7 bases from V and 0 bases from J, with 11 bases between.

The chain employs TRBV19 and TRBJ2-2; D is possibly TRBD1 (6 bases). The CDR3 runs to 14 residues. V dropped 5 bases and J dropped 4 bases, with 11 bases sitting between them. Germline CDR1 reads LNHDA; CDR2 reads SQIVND (reference sequence). This CDR3 reads CASSPQGSTGELFF. The CDR3 DNA reads TGTGCCAGTAGTCCCCAGGGGAGCACCGGGGAGCTGTTTTTT.

The chain couples TRBV5-4 to TRBJ2-3; TRBD2 aligns across 11 bases. J lost 1 base, V lost 0 bases, and 7 bases had no gene match. Germline CDR1 and CDR2: SGHNT and YYREEE (reference sequence). This CDR3 is built from 18 residues. The CDR3 DNA is TGTGCCAGCAGCTTGGGAATATTAGCGGGGGGGCGCACAGATACGCAGTATTTT. This sequence encodes CASSLGILAGGRTDTQYF.

The rearrangement uses TRBV9 and TRBJ1-2; a possible D gene is TRBD1 (6 bases). The germline V and J ends were trimmed by 3 bases and 2 bases, with 17 bases remaining between them. Germline CDR1 and CDR2: SGDLS and YYNGEE. The CDR3 covers 16 residues. The CDR3 nucleotides read TGTGCCAGCAGCGGATCGTTTACAGGGTGGAACTATGGCTACACCTTC. Protein: CASSGSFTGWNYGYTF. The entire variable domain, with the rest obtained from reference TRBV9 and TRBJ1-2, is as follows: DSGVTQTPKHLITATGQRVTLRCSPRSGDLSVYWYQQSLDQGLQFLIQYYNGEERAKGNILERFSAQQFPDLHSELNLSSLELGDSALYFCASSGSFTGWNYGYTFGSGTRLTVV.

The chain couples TRBV11-3 to TRBJ1-1, with D possibly being TRBD1 (6 bases). The ends were cut back, 1 base at V and 1 base at J, with 10 bases in the middle. The germline CDR1 and CDR2 sequences are SGHNT and YENEEA. The CDR3 is 15 amino acids. CDR3: CASSLGAQGNTEAFF. In DNA, the CDR3 is TGTGCCAGCAGCTTAGGCGCACAGGGGAACACTGAAGCTTTCTTT.

The chain combines TRBV6-5 with TRBJ1-1, with D perhaps matching TRBD1 (5 bases). The CDR3 spans 15 residues. Germline CDR1 is MNHEY and CDR2 is SVGAGI. V lost 6 bases and J 3 bases, leaving 17 bases between the germline ends. CDR3 residues: CASRPGTKTDTEAFF. The CDR3 coding sequence is TGTGCCAGCAGACCCGGCACGAAGACAGACACTGAAGCTTTCTTT.

The chain couples TRBV4-1 to TRBJ1-1, with unresolved D. CDR3 length: 14 residues. Germline lookup yields CDR1 MGHRA and CDR2 YSYEKL. V lost 0 bases, J lost 1 base, and 6 bases lay in between. CDR3 DNA: TGCGCCAGCAGCCAAGAAGACAAGAACACTGAAGCTTTCTTT. Protein sequence: CASSQEDKNTEAFF.

The chain couples TRBV18 to TRBJ2-6; D unresolved. CDR3 length: 14 residues. In germline, CDR1 is KGHSH, CDR2 LQKENI. The V and J ends lost 3 bases and 1 base respectively, with 4 bases between them. The CDR3 is CASSPSSGANVLTF. The CDR3 DNA follows: TGTGCCAGCTCACCTTCTTCTGGGGCCAACGTCCTGACTTTC. Complete variable domain (other parts from reference TRBV18 and TRBJ2-6): NAGVMQNPRHLVRRRGQEARLRCSPMKGHSHVYWYRQLPEEGLKFMVYLQKENIIDESGMPKERFSAEFPKEGPSILRIQQVVRGDSAAYFCASSPSSGANVLTFGAGSRLTVL.

The chain combines TRBV5-6 with TRBJ1-6, with 8 bases matching TRBD1. V gave up 4 bases and J gave up 7 bases; unmatched junction bases: 13. The CDR3 is made up of 17 amino acids. Germline-derived CDR1 and CDR2 are SGHDT and YYEEEE. In DNA, the CDR3 is TGTGCCAGCAGCCCTCTCCGGACAGGGCTGAGGAATTCACCCCTCCACTTT. It yields the protein CASSPLRTGLRNSPLHF.

This sequence joins TRBV19 and TRBJ1-6; a possible D gene is TRBD1 (5 bases). V dropped 8 bases and J dropped 10 bases, with 15 bases sitting between them. This CDR3 has 13 amino acids. Germline assignment: CDR1 LNHDA and CDR2 SQIVND (reference sequence). The DNA of the CDR3 is TGTGCCAGTCGCCGCGGAGGGGAATCACCCCTCCACTTT. As protein: CASRRGGESPLHF.

The chain combines TRBV7-2 with TRBJ1-6; the match to TRBD1 covers 11 bases. J gave up 7 bases and V 4 bases, and 3 bases lay outside the gene matches. The CDR3 extends over 15 amino acids. Germline V gene lookup returns CDR1 SGHTA and CDR2 FQGNSA. CDR3 amino acids: CASSSDRGRNSPLHF. The CDR3 coding sequence is TGTGCCAGCAGCTCGGACAGGGGGCGCAATTCACCCCTCCACTTT.

CDR3 bases: TGTGCCAGCAGCCAAACAGGGGGTTATAGTAATTCACCCCTCCACTTT. Residues: CASSQTGGYSNSPLHF. This chain uses TRBV3-1 (or the pseudogene TRBV3-2) with TRBJ1-6, with 8 bases identical to TRBD1. The CDR3 contains 16 residues. V lost 2 bases, J lost 6 bases, and 6 bases stayed unmatched. CDR1 is LGHDT, CDR2 YNNKEL, per germline (reference sequence).

The J gene is TRBJ1-2, the V gene TRBV5-6; D unresolved. This CDR3 contains 11 residues. Germline V CDR1 and CDR2: SGHDT, YYEEEE. V was cut by 4 bases and J by 5 bases, with 6 bases left in between. DNA for the CDR3: TGTGCCAGCAGCCTCTCTTATGGCTACACCTTC. Amino acid sequence: CASSLSYGYTF.

CDR3 DNA sequence: TGCAGTGCTATGCCAGGGTACGAGCAGTACTTC. Its translation: CSAMPGYEQYF. V is TRBV20-1 and J is TRBJ2-7, with a weak D call TRBD1 (5 bases). Looked up from germline, CDR1 is DFQATT and CDR2 is SNEGSKA (reference sequence). Trimming took 4 bases from V and 4 from J, leaving 8 bases between them. The CDR3 loop spans 11 amino acids.